These 6 T cell receptor beta chains share one sample of origin, sequenced in a study of control samples from healthy donors and cancer patients. The table came from immunoSEQ multiplex PCR; TCRdb's copy has only in-frame clones and leaves some out. The data contain around 55,000 clones, approximately 85% of them seen just once; the ten biggest clones take up about 3.5%. The specimen sequenced was blood. The receptors were sampled from a man aged 50-60 years in good health.

This clone has more than one count but fewer than ten. J is TRBJ1-6 and V is TRBV7-8; no clear D gene. V lost 5 bases, J lost 0 bases, and 17 bases lay in between. This CDR3 has 18 amino acids. Germline CDR1 and CDR2: SGHVS and FQNEAQ. This chain's CDR3 is CASSVTLQTSSYNSPLHF. CDR3 coding DNA: TGTGCCAGCAGCGTAACCTTACAGACCAGCTCCTATAATTCACCCCTCCACTTT.

The J gene is TRBJ2-5, the V gene TRBV29-1; a weak D match, TRBD2 (5 bases). Looked up from germline, CDR1 is SQVTM and CDR2 is ANQGSEA. V shed 6 bases and J shed 3 bases, with 14 bases lying between them. The CDR3 totals 13 residues. The CDR3 nucleotides are TGCAGCGTAAGGGAGAGCCGGGAAGAGACCCAGTACTTC. Translated, it gives CSVRESREETQYF.

The J gene is TRBJ1-2, the V gene TRBV28, with TRBD1 identical over 7 bases. CDR1 is MDHEN, CDR2 SYDVKM, per germline. Trimming removed 3 bases from V and 6 bases from J; junction bases left unmatched: 7. The CDR3 totals 14 residues. In DNA, the CDR3 is TGTGCCAGCAGTTTGTCGGACAGGACAAATGGCTACACCTTC. It codes for CASSLSDRTNGYTF.

This rearrangement joins TRBV5-4 to TRBJ2-1; maybe TRBD1 (5 bases). Trimming removed 4 bases from V and 7 bases from J, with 12 bases in between. The length of the CDR3 is 13 residues. Germline assignment: CDR1 SGHNT and CDR2 YYREEE (reference sequence). The CDR3, as DNA: TGTGCCAGCAGCCACCCCCCAGGGAATGAGCAGTTCTTC. Translating gives CASSHPPGNEQFF.

The chain combines TRBV11-2 with TRBJ2-1; D is ambiguous. Trimming removed 4 bases at V and 0 bases at J, with 16 bases between. This CDR3 has 17 residues. Germline V lookup: CDR1 SGHAT, CDR2 FQNNGV. CDR3 bases: TGTGCCAGCAGCTCCCCCAACCGGCATAGCTCCTACAATGAGCAGTTCTTC. Translating it yields CASSSPNRHSSYNEQFF.

The chain uses TRBV6-5 and TRBJ2-3; TRBD2 matches 9 bases. The ends lost 0 bases at V and 4 bases at J; junction bases unmatched: 2. This CDR3 has 15 amino acids. Germline loops: CDR1 MNHEY, CDR2 SVGAGI. Written as DNA, the CDR3 is TGTGCCAGCAGTTACTCGGCGGGAGGGGCAGATACGCAGTATTTT. Translated: CASSYSAGGADTQYF.